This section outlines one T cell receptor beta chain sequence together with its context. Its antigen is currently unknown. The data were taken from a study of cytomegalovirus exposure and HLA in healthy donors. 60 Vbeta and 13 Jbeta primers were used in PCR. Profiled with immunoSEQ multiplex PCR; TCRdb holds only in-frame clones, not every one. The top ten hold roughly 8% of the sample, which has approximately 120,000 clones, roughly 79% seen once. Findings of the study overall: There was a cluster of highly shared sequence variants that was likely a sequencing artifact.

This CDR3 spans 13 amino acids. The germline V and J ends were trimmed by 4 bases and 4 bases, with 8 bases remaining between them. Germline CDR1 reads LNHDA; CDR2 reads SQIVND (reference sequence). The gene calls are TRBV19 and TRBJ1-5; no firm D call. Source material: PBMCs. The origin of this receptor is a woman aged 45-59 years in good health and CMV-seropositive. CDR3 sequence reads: CASSTGVNQPQHF. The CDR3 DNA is TGTGCCAGTAGTACGGGTGTAAATCAGCCCCAGCATTTT.